Following are 5 T cell receptor beta chains from one sample sequenced in a study of post-analysis software for immune sequencing data. The antigens for these receptors are not known. Unique molecular identifiers tagged the TCR beta cDNA libraries. TCRdb reanalysed the PCR reads using MiXCR and keeps one entry per CDR3 protein. The sample consists of about 400,000 distinct CDR3 sequences, less than 40% of them appearing once. Whole-study results and caveats: Four to six TRBV segments were more frequent in patients than controls; TRBV5-6, TRBV5-1 and TRBV20-1 belonged to this group.

Sequencing used blood. The receptors shown here come from a girl aged 10 to 17 with multiple sclerosis.

The chain has TRBV5-1 and TRBJ1-1, with 7 bases aligning to TRBD1. Germline lookup yields CDR1 SGHRS and CDR2 YFSETQ. J gave up 11 bases and V 0 bases, and 10 bases lay outside the gene matches. This CDR3 contains 14 residues. CDR3: CASSLEQGQTFAFF. The CDR3 DNA reads TGCGCCAGCAGCTTGGAACAGGGGCAGACTTTCGCTTTCTTT.

This clonotype has at least ten counts. The chain employs TRBV9 and TRBJ2-3, with D possibly TRBD1 on 5 matching bases. Trimming shortened V by 6 bases and J by 5 bases, and 13 bases separated the two germline ends. CDR1 SGDLS and CDR2 YYNGEE come from the germline V gene. The CDR3 is 13 amino acids. The CDR3 DNA sequence: TGTGCCAGCACCCAGGGTCAGCAAGATACGCAGTATTTT. Protein: CASTQGQQDTQYF. The whole variable domain, remainder taken from reference TRBV9 and TRBJ2-3, is DSGVTQTPKHLITATGQRVTLRCSPRSGDLSVYWYQQSLDQGLQFLIQYYNGEERAKGNILERFSAQQFPDLHSELNLSSLELGDSALYFCASTQGQQDTQYFGPGTRLTVL.

The chain has TRBV14 and TRBJ1-1, with D unclear. Germline loops: CDR1 SGHDN, CDR2 FVKESK. V dropped 5 bases and J dropped 4 bases, with 11 bases sitting between them. This CDR3 has 13 residues. CDR3: CASSAARVTEAFF. The CDR3, as DNA: TGTGCCAGCAGCGCTGCGAGGGTCACTGAAGCTTTCTTT.

This clonotype was observed a handful of times. The chain links TRBV12-3 or TRBV12-4 to TRBJ1-4; 8 bases fit TRBD1. The CDR3 length is 13 residues. Unmatched junction bases numbered 3, after V lost 6 bases and J lost 6 bases. The CDR3 loop reads CASSKTGDEKLFF. DNA for the CDR3: TGTGCCAGCAGCAAGACAGGGGATGAAAAACTGTTTTTT.

Concerning this clonotype: An end of the junction does not agree with germline; a read error may underlie this. The rearrangement links TRBV5-1 to TRBJ2-1; the D gene is possibly TRBD2 (6 bases). Germline V CDR1 and CDR2: SGHRS, YFSETQ. CDR3 length: 15 residues. DNA of the CDR3: TGCGCCAGCAGCTTAGGCGGGGTAACCTACAAGGAGCAGTTCTTC. Its translation: CASSLGGVTYKEQFF.